The clone carrying this TCR beta chain has ten or more counts. Its antigen is still unknown. These data come from a study of T cells in Graves' hyperthyroidism and ophthalmopathy. Researchers amplified the TCR beta CDR3 regions from RNA transcripts. First-round RT-PCR targeting the TCR CDR3 was performed with the HTBI primer set. A single record per CDR3 protein comes from TCRdb applying MiXCR to the multiplex PCR reads. The repertoire holds 550,000 to 600,000 distinct CDR3 sequences, with around 42% as singletons. Study-level findings and limits: Ophthalmopathy and stable hyperthyroidism were separated by a 13 V-J model. It was a median 6.5 months before onset that the model predicted ophthalmopathy.

J was trimmed by 1 base and V by 4 bases; bases with no gene match: 11. This CDR3 is built from 17 residues. Per the germline V gene, CDR1 is SGHTS and CDR2 is YDEGEE. Diagnostic assessment was based on clinical symptoms, serum thyroxine and TRAb, thyroid ultrasound and orbital computed tomography. The specimen was peripheral blood or thyroid tissue (not recorded which). The TCR was taken from an adult woman with Graves' disease, either hyperthyroidism or ophthalmopathy (not recorded which). The chain couples TRBV5-8 to TRBJ1-1, with 9 bases fitting TRBD1. The CDR3 DNA reads as TGTGCCAGCAGCAAGGACAGGGGTTCCGTATCGAACACTGAAGCTTTCTTT. This translates into CASSKDRGSVSNTEAFF.